Sequencing of this TCR beta chain was carried out in a study of post-analysis software for immune sequencing data. Unique molecular identifiers tagged the TCR beta cDNA libraries. TCRdb reprocessed the PCR reads with MiXCR, giving one entry per CDR3 protein. The sample records 450,000 to 650,000 distinct CDR3 sequences, 44% being singletons. Study-level results: In patients, about five TRBV segments were more frequent than in controls, with TRBV5-6, TRBV5-1 and TRBV20-1 among them.

CDR3 length: 12 residues. The germline CDR1 and CDR2 sequences are DFQATT and SNEGSKA (reference sequence). Trimming left V 3 bases short and J 8 bases short, with 11 bases between. In its sample, this clonotype was seen a few times. What it recognizes is unknown. Sequenced sample: blood. The receptor's source is a girl aged 5-17 years with multiple sclerosis. The rearrangement joins TRBV20-1 to TRBJ2-1; D gene unclear. The CDR3 DNA reads as TGCAGTGCTAGCGCAGCCCGGGATGAGCAGTTCTTC. Amino acids: CSASAARDEQFF.